This T cell receptor (beta chain) was obtained from a study of molecular identifiers for immune sequencing clone quantification. The CDR3 is 16 amino acids. Germline V gene data show CDR1 as LGHNA and CDR2 as YSLEER. V dropped 0 bases and J dropped 5; count of bases not matched to a gene: 6. TCRdb ran MiXCR on the PCR reads and lists one entry per CDR3 protein. The sample has 600,000 to 650,000 distinct CDR3 sequences; roughly 21% are singletons. This clonotype was observed many times. The sequenced material came from naive CD8+ T cells from blood, with Jurkat cell RNA spiked in. Specified subset: FACS-sorted CD8+CD4-CCR7+CD45RA+ naive T cells. V gene TRBV4-3 combines with J gene TRBJ2-1, with 8 bases identical to TRBD2. This TCR was recovered from a human donor in good health. Some libraries in this study had Jurkat cell RNA spiked in. The CDR3 nucleotides are TGCGCCAGCAGCCAAGATATGGCGGGAGGCCACAATGAGCAGTTCTTC. Translating it yields CASSQDMAGGHNEQFF.